The next 32 T cell receptor beta chains were all read from a single sample in a study of CD8+ T cells in alopecia areata. RNA extraction was followed by reverse transcription into cDNA, which acted as the sequencing template. TCRdb keeps only in-frame clones here, not all; method: immunoSEQ multiplex PCR. The sample lists about 200,000 clones, 30% to 40% occurring once. Specified treatment: oral pan-JAK inhibitor, 5-10 mg twice daily. The input for sequencing was CD4+ T cells sorted from blood, taken between weeks 30 and 35, from a patient treated with tofacitinib. The receptors shown here come from a human donor with alopecia areata.

The chain couples TRBV25-1 to TRBJ2-2; 7 nucleotides line up with TRBD1. The V and J ends lost 3 bases and 4 bases, in that order; junction bases with no gene match: 5. From germline, CDR1 is MGHDK and CDR2 SYGVNS. The CDR3 runs 15 residues. CDR3 in amino acids: CASSDEGQLTGELFF. The DNA of the CDR3 is TGTGCCAGCAGTGATGAGGGACAGCTCACCGGGGAGCTGTTTTTT.

This chain uses TRBV12-2 with TRBJ2-1; the table's D call of TRBD2 was not tested on the DNA. TRBV12-2 is recorded as a pseudogene. The CDR3 extends over 14 amino acids. CDR3: CASRLWTSDNEQFF. The CDR3 DNA reads TGTGCAAGTCGCTTATGGACTAGCGACAATGAGCAGTTCTTC.

J is TRBJ2-2 and V is TRBV14, with D possibly TRBD2 on 6 matching bases. The V end was cut by 7 bases, the J end by 2 bases, with 20 bases between. Germline values: CDR1 SGHDN, CDR2 FVKESK. This CDR3 is built from 17 residues. The CDR3 is CASTGTGGLGNTGELFF. CDR3 in DNA: TGTGCCAGCACCGGGACCGGGGGTCTAGGAAACACCGGGGAGCTGTTTTTT.

Only one count was recorded for this clone. This sequence joins TRBV30 and TRBJ2-4, with TRBD1 matching over 10 bases. CDR1 and CDR2 (germline): GTSNPN, SVGIG (reference sequence). The CDR3 is made up of 13 amino acids. J lost 9 bases, V lost 6 bases, and 8 bases had no gene match. CDR3 region: CACDRGRVGIQYF. The CDR3 nucleotides read TGTGCCTGCGACAGGGGGCGAGTGGGCATTCAGTACTTC.

This clone was picked up a small number of times. V gene TRBV6-5 combines with J gene TRBJ2-7; D is perhaps TRBD2 (6 bases). Per germline, CDR1 MNHEY and CDR2 SVGAGI. Trimming took off 5 bases at V and 7 bases at J, with 9 bases between the two ends. The CDR3 runs to 11 residues. CDR3 bases: TGTGCCAGCAGTGACCGGGAGGAGCAGTACTTC. As protein: CASSDREEQYF.

This clone occurred once. The rearrangement uses TRBV5-6 and TRBJ1-1; maybe TRBD1 (6 bases). Between the trimmed V and J ends, which lost 6 bases and 0 bases, there was a span of 15 bases. The V gene's germline CDR1 is SGHDT and CDR2 YYEEEE. The CDR3 length is 15 residues. CDR3 residues: CASTDTGQLNTEAFF. The CDR3 nucleotides are TGTGCCAGCACAGACACAGGGCAACTGAACACTGAAGCTTTCTTT.

This clone occurred a few times. The rearrangement links TRBV7-2 to TRBJ1-2, with D uncertain. Germline V lookup: CDR1 SGHTA, CDR2 FQGNSA. The germline V and J ends were trimmed by 1 base and 10 bases, with 16 bases remaining between them. The CDR3 totals 14 residues. DNA for the CDR3: TGTGCCAGCAGCTTAGTTGCCGGGTTTGTGGACTACACCTTC. Translated, it gives CASSLVAGFVDYTF.

This clone has only a few counts. V is TRBV19 and J is TRBJ2-3; 7 nucleotides agree with TRBD1. J gave up 0 bases and V 5 bases, and 5 bases lay outside the gene matches. Germline-derived CDR1 and CDR2 are LNHDA and SQIVND (reference sequence). The CDR3 is made up of 15 amino acids. The CDR3 bases are TGTGCCAGTAGTCCACGGGACAGAAGCACAGATACGCAGTATTTT. Amino acids: CASSPRDRSTDTQYF.

The chain is built from TRBV29-1 and TRBJ1-1; 8 bases line up with TRBD1. V lost 3 bases, J lost 0 bases, and 6 bases stayed unmatched. There are 15 residues in the CDR3. Germline V lookup: CDR1 SQVTM, CDR2 ANQGSEA. CDR3 region: CSVEDRAHMNTEAFF. In nucleotides, the CDR3 is TGCAGCGTTGAGGACAGGGCTCACATGAACACTGAAGCTTTCTTT.

V gene TRBV19 combines with J gene TRBJ2-1, with no clear D. This CDR3 is 13 amino acids long. V was pared by 4 bases and J by 6 bases, with 10 bases between. Germline-derived CDR1 and CDR2 are LNHDA and SQIVND (reference sequence). As DNA, the CDR3 is TGTGCCAGTAGTACCCGGGTCCCCAATGAGCAGTTCTTC. This codes for CASSTRVPNEQFF. Variable domain in full (rest from reference TRBV19 and TRBJ2-1): DGGITQSPKYLFRKEGQNVTLSCEQNLNHDAMYWYRQDPGQGLRLIYYSQIVNDFQKGDIAEGYSVSREKKESFPLTVTSAQKNPTAFYLCASSTRVPNEQFFGPGTRLTVL.

This clone was counted a few times. The gene calls are TRBV7-9 and TRBJ1-1, with TRBD1 matching 10 bases. Trimming removed 5 bases from V and 11 bases from J; junction bases left unmatched: 2. Germline V gene lookup returns CDR1 SEHNR and CDR2 FQNEAQ (reference sequence). The CDR3 loop spans 11 amino acids. The DNA for the CDR3 is TGTGCCAGCAGCGGGACAGGGGTCGCTTTCTTT. Protein: CASSGTGVAFF.

V gene TRBV7-7 combines with J gene TRBJ2-7, with TRBD1 matching over 8 bases. In germline, CDR1 is SSHAT, CDR2 FNYEAQ (reference sequence). CDR3 length: 13 amino acids. The V and J ends lost 4 bases and 5 bases, in that order; junction bases with no gene match: 4. As DNA, the CDR3 is TGTGCCAGCAGCTCACAGGGGGTAAACGAGCAGTACTTC. This sequence encodes CASSSQGVNEQYF. The full variable domain, rest sourced from reference TRBV7-7 and TRBJ2-7, is GAGVSQSPRYKVTKRGQDVTLRCDPISSHATLYWYQQALGQGPEFLTYFNYEAQPDKSGLPSDRFSAERPEGSISTLTIQRTEQRDSAMYRCASSSQGVNEQYFGPGTRLTVT.

The chain employs TRBV30 and TRBJ2-6; either TRBD1 or TRBD2 may supply D (5 bases each). The germline V and J ends were trimmed by 2 bases and 0 bases, with 8 bases remaining between them. This CDR3 contains 15 residues. Germline CDR1 is GTSNPN and CDR2 is SVGIG (reference sequence). The CDR3 protein is CAWSPGGSGANVLTF. CDR3 nucleotide sequence: TGTGCCTGGAGTCCTGGGGGCTCTGGGGCCAACGTCCTGACTTTC.

V is TRBV30 and J is TRBJ1-4, with D perhaps matching TRBD1 (6 bases). Germline-derived CDR1 and CDR2 are GTSNPN and SVGIG (reference sequence). CDR3 length: 13 residues. Trimming cost V 1 base and J 4 bases, with 7 bases left between them. The CDR3 region has the DNA TGTGCCTGGAGTGGACAGGTTAATGAAAAACTGTTTTTT. It yields the protein CAWSGQVNEKLFF.

The chain uses TRBV7-9 and TRBJ2-3; TRBD1 matches at 9 bases. The V gene end was trimmed by 5 bases and the J gene end by 4 bases; junction bases not matched to a gene: 10. This CDR3 is built from 16 residues. Germline V lookup: CDR1 SEHNR, CDR2 FQNEAQ (reference sequence). The CDR3 nucleotides are TGTGCCAGCAGCCCAGTTGGGACAGGGTCCGCAGATACGCAGTATTTT. Its protein product is CASSPVGTGSADTQYF.

The chain employs TRBV6-6 and TRBJ2-1; 9 bases map to TRBD2. Germline V gives CDR1 MNHNY, CDR2 SVGAGI (reference sequence). The V segment lost 11 bases and the J segment 8 bases; nucleotides outside the gene matches: 7. The CDR3 length is 12 residues. The CDR3 coding sequence is TGTGCCTGTAGCGGGAGTGCTGATGAGCAGTTCTTC. Its translation: CACSGSADEQFF.

The genes are TRBV7-9 and TRBJ2-7, with 9 bases identical to TRBD2. CDR1 and CDR2 from the germline V gene are SEHNR and FQNEAQ (reference sequence). The ends lost 6 bases at V and 5 bases at J; junction bases unmatched: 14. The CDR3 length is 16 residues. The CDR3 coding sequence is TGTGCCAGCAGTGATGCCCTAGCGGGGCCCTTTGACGAGCAGTACTTC. It is translated as CASSDALAGPFDEQYF.

This clone appeared a few times. This chain connects TRBV25-1 to TRBJ1-2; 7 nucleotides align to TRBD1. Trimming at V came to 2 bases and at J to 0 bases, leaving 3 bases not matched to a gene. The length of the CDR3 is 15 residues. Germline CDR1 MGHDK, CDR2 SYGVNS. The chain's CDR3 is CASSERQGANYGYTF. The DNA for the CDR3 is TGTGCCAGCAGTGAAAGGCAGGGGGCTAACTATGGCTACACCTTC.

The rearrangement joins TRBV18 to TRBJ1-1, with D maybe TRBD1 (6 bases). Between the trimmed V and J ends, which lost 2 bases and 3 bases, there was a span of 19 bases. Germline V CDR1 and CDR2: KGHSH, LQKENI. The CDR3 loop spans 17 amino acids. In DNA, the CDR3 is TGTGCCAGCTCACCAACGGGCGGGTCCACAGGGTACACTGAAGCTTTCTTT. Translation: CASSPTGGSTGYTEAFF.

This clone was seen a handful of times. The V gene is TRBV7-9, the J gene TRBJ2-2; possible D gene TRBD2, 5 bases. The germline CDR1 and CDR2 sequences are SEHNR and FQNEAQ (reference sequence). Deletions cut 8 bases from V and 2 bases from J, with 27 bases between. This CDR3 is 19 amino acids long. The CDR3 DNA follows: TGTGCCAGCTTATTACACCACTGGACGGGGTCCAATAACACCGGGGAGCTGTTTTTT. Encoded protein: CASLLHHWTGSNNTGELFF.

This clone has more than one count but fewer than ten. The V call is TRBV5-1, the J call TRBJ1-1, with D tentatively TRBD1 (5 bases). The V gene lost 7 bases and the J gene lost 5 bases, with 18 bases spanning the gap. Germline V gene sequence: CDR1 SGHRS, CDR2 YFSETQ. The CDR3 loop spans 14 amino acids. CDR3 nucleotides: TGCGCCAGCCGCCCCCAAGAGGGGCGGACTGAAGCTTTCTTT. It specifies CASRPQEGRTEAFF.

The chain couples TRBV7-3 to TRBJ2-3; 8 bases fit TRBD1. The CDR3 runs 14 residues. From germline, CDR1 is SGHTA and CDR2 FQGTGA. V shed 6 bases and J 4 bases; nucleotides not matched to a gene: 6. CDR3 in amino acids: CASRPSGGADTQYF. The CDR3 region has the DNA TGTGCCAGCAGACCGTCAGGGGGCGCAGATACGCAGTATTTT.

This sequence joins TRBV29-1 and TRBJ2-3, with D possibly being TRBD2 (5 bases). V was cut by 5 bases and J by 6 bases, with 21 bases left in between. The CDR3 length is 15 residues. In germline, CDR1 is SQVTM, CDR2 ANQGSEA. The CDR3 reads CSVSSAPGLGDTQYF. The CDR3 DNA follows: TGCAGCGTTAGCTCTGCTCCGGGGTTAGGGGATACGCAGTATTTT.

This clone showed up just a few times. V and J are TRBV7-3 and TRBJ2-7; 9 nucleotides line up with TRBD1. V dropped 5 bases and J dropped 1; count of bases not matched to a gene: 6. CDR1 is SGHTA and CDR2 is FQGTGA in the germline V gene. This CDR3 spans 15 amino acids. Here the CDR3 reads CASSQGQGTSYEQYF. The CDR3 bases are TGTGCCAGCAGCCAAGGACAGGGGACATCCTACGAGCAGTACTTC.

This clone was observed a handful of times. The chain employs TRBV29-1 and TRBJ2-7; a weak D match, TRBD1 (9 bases). Trimming shortened V by 6 bases and J by 0 bases, and 21 bases separated the two germline ends. This CDR3 comprises 16 residues. Germline V lookup: CDR1 SQVTM, CDR2 ANQGSEA. The CDR3 DNA follows: TGCAGCGTCGGGGGGGGACAGGGAAAAAACTCCTACGAGCAGTACTTC. Protein: CSVGGGQGKNSYEQYF.

This clone was seen only a few times. The chain couples TRBV27 to TRBJ1-2; unclear D gene. There are 14 residues in the CDR3. The germline V and J ends were trimmed by 5 bases and 2 bases, with 12 bases remaining between them. Germline CDR1 is MNHEY and CDR2 is SMNVEV (reference sequence). The CDR3 is CASSPLGANYGYTF. CDR3 coding DNA: TGTGCCAGCAGTCCGTTAGGTGCCAACTATGGCTACACCTTC.

The chain is built from TRBV4-1 and TRBJ2-7; D is perhaps TRBD1 or TRBD2 (5 bases each). Trimming left V 0 bases short and J 2 bases short, with 8 bases between. Germline V lookup: CDR1 MGHRA, CDR2 YSYEKL. This CDR3 has 14 residues. The CDR3 DNA is TGCGCCAGCAGCCAAGATTCGGGGCCCTACGAGCAGTACTTC. It yields the protein CASSQDSGPYEQYF.

The J gene is TRBJ2-1, the V gene TRBV9; no firm D call. Trimming removed 0 bases at V and 6 bases at J, with 16 bases between. The CDR3 runs 16 residues. The germline V gene has CDR1 SGDLS and CDR2 YYNGEE. CDR3 sequence: CASSVVGTPWGNEQFF. The CDR3 bases are TGTGCCAGCAGCGTAGTTGGCACCCCCTGGGGCAATGAGCAGTTCTTC.

The rearrangement joins TRBV13 to TRBJ2-6; D uncertain. Deletions cut 5 bases from V and 0 bases from J, with 8 bases between. The germline V gene encodes CDR1 PRHDT and CDR2 FYEKMQ (reference sequence). This CDR3 region has 15 residues. The CDR3 nucleotides read TGTGCCAGCAGCATACACCCCTCTGGGGCCAACGTCCTGACTTTC. Translation gives CASSIHPSGANVLTF.

The chain is built from TRBV9 and TRBJ1-2, with D unresolved. From germline, CDR1 is SGDLS and CDR2 YYNGEE. Trimming removed 0 bases from V and 0 bases from J, with 9 bases in between. The CDR3 is 15 amino acids. CDR3 DNA: TGTGCCAGCAGCGTAGGGGCCGAAGCTAACTATGGCTACACCTTC. Protein: CASSVGAEANYGYTF.

This chain joins TRBV9 and TRBJ2-5; a weak D match, TRBD2 (6 bases). This CDR3 has 14 amino acids. The germline V and J ends were trimmed by 6 bases and 3 bases, with 15 bases remaining between them. Germline loops: CDR1 SGDLS, CDR2 YYNGEE. CDR3 region: CASTNPGEKETQYF. The CDR3 nucleotides read TGTGCCAGCACCAACCCGGGGGAAAAAGAGACCCAGTACTTC.

This clone was recorded a few times. The J gene is TRBJ1-1, the V gene TRBV2; the D gene is possibly TRBD1 (6 bases). This CDR3 contains 13 residues. The V end lost 6 bases, the J end lost 6 bases, and 14 bases lay between the germline ends. CDR1 is SNHLY, CDR2 FYNNEI, per germline. CDR3 region: CASRRGFLPEAFF. Here the CDR3 DNA reads TGTGCCAGCAGAAGGGGGTTTCTGCCTGAAGCTTTCTTT.